This is a list of T cell receptor beta chains from one sample in a study of control samples from healthy donors and cancer patients. Profiling relied on immunoSEQ multiplex PCR, and the TCRdb table lists in-frame clones only, not all of them. Altogether some 73,000 clones are present, about 93% being singletons, with the ten largest covering over 5%. The sample comprised blood. The receptors were gathered from a woman aged 40 to 50 in good health. The CDR3 runs from the conserved cysteine through the conserved F or W. Each record gives: J gene, CDR3 length, V gene, clone size, D gene, CDR3 DNA, CDR3 protein. A D gene is named only where the DNA matches it firmly. A row's size may be missing; if present it is once, few, many or a size class.

J gene: TRBJ1-4
CDR3 length: 14
V gene: TRBV18
clone size: .
D gene: .
CDR3 DNA: TGTGCCAGCTCACCTGACAGCGGCAATGAAAAACTGTTTTTT
CDR3 protein: CASSPDSGNEKLFF

J gene: TRBJ1-5
CDR3 length: 17
V gene: TRBV12-2
clone size: .
D gene: .
CDR3 DNA: TGTGCAAGTCGCTTAGTATCGGGATCGGGCAGCAATCAGCCCCAGCATTTT
CDR3 protein: CASRLVSGSGSNQPQHF

J gene: TRBJ2-1
CDR3 length: 16
V gene: TRBV5-1
clone size: .
D gene: TRBD1
CDR3 DNA: TGCGCCAGCAGCCTGGAGTGGACAGGGATCTACAATGAGCAGTTCTTC
CDR3 protein: CASSLEWTGIYNEQFF

J gene: TRBJ1-1
CDR3 length: 13
V gene: TRBV28
clone size: .
D gene: .
CDR3 DNA: TGTGCCAGCAGTGCGGGGGGGAACACTGAAGCTTTCTTT
CDR3 protein: CASSAGGNTEAFF

J gene: TRBJ1-1
CDR3 length: 15
V gene: TRBV28
clone size: .
D gene: .
CDR3 DNA: TGTGCCAGCAGCCAACCGGGACACACGAACCCTGAAGCTTTCTTT
CDR3 protein: CASSQPGHTNPEAFF

J gene: TRBJ2-7
CDR3 length: 12
V gene: TRBV6-5
clone size: few
D gene: .
CDR3 DNA: TGTGCCAGCAATACGGGAAACTACGAGCAGTACTTC
CDR3 protein: CASNTGNYEQYF

J gene: TRBJ1-3
CDR3 length: 16
V gene: TRBV5-1
clone size: .
D gene: .
CDR3 DNA: TGCGCCAGCAGCTTGGCGAGGGCAGGGAGTGGAAACACCATATATTTT
CDR3 protein: CASSLARAGSGNTIYF

J gene: TRBJ1-3
CDR3 length: 16
V gene: TRBV6-5
clone size: once
D gene: .
CDR3 DNA: TGTGCCAGCAGTTACTTGGACGGAAACTCTGGAAACACCATATATTTT
CDR3 protein: CASSYLDGNSGNTIYF

J gene: TRBJ1-2
CDR3 length: 18
V gene: TRBV5-6
clone size: .
D gene: .
CDR3 DNA: TGTGCCAGCAGCTTGCCCTCCCGGGACTTAACTACTAACTATGGCTACACCTTC
CDR3 protein: CASSLPSRDLTTNYGYTF

J gene: TRBJ1-2
CDR3 length: 14
V gene: TRBV9
clone size: .
D gene: .
CDR3 DNA: TGTGCCAGCAGCGTAGGACAGGTTAACTATGGCTACACCTTC
CDR3 protein: CASSVGQVNYGYTF

J gene: TRBJ1-5
CDR3 length: 15
V gene: TRBV28
clone size: .
D gene: .
CDR3 DNA: TGTGCCAGCAGTTTACCCCTAAGAGGAAATCAGCCCCAGCATTTT
CDR3 protein: CASSLPLRGNQPQHF

J gene: TRBJ2-3
CDR3 length: 14
V gene: TRBV18
clone size: .
D gene: .
CDR3 DNA: TGTGCCAGCTCAACGGCGGCCTTCACAGATACGCAGTATTTT
CDR3 protein: CASSTAAFTDTQYF

J gene: TRBJ2-2
CDR3 length: 15
V gene: TRBV15
clone size: .
D gene: TRBD1
CDR3 DNA: TGTGCCACCAGCCCAGGGGGCGGGTTCGCCGGGGAGCTGTTTTTT
CDR3 protein: CATSPGGGFAGELFF

J gene: TRBJ2-3
CDR3 length: 16
V gene: TRBV4-2
clone size: .
D gene: TRBD2
CDR3 DNA: TGTGCCAGCAGCCAAGATCTAGCGGGAGGCCCAGATACGCAGTATTTT
CDR3 protein: CASSQDLAGGPDTQYF

J gene: TRBJ2-1
CDR3 length: 16
V gene: TRBV7-3
clone size: .
D gene: TRBD2
CDR3 DNA: TGTGCCAGCAGCTCCCTCGAGCGGGGGGACTACAATGAGCAGTTCTTC
CDR3 protein: CASSSLERGDYNEQFF

J gene: TRBJ1-1
CDR3 length: 15
V gene: TRBV11-1
clone size: once
D gene: .
CDR3 DNA: TGTGCCAGCAGCTTATACGGGGGAGCCAACACTGAAGCTTTCTTT
CDR3 protein: CASSLYGGANTEAFF

J gene: TRBJ2-2
CDR3 length: 13
V gene: TRBV5-1
clone size: once
D gene: TRBD1
CDR3 DNA: TGCGCCAGCAGCTTTGGACAGGGCGGGGAGCTGTTTTTT
CDR3 protein: CASSFGQGGELFF

J gene: TRBJ2-1
CDR3 length: 15
V gene: TRBV25-1
clone size: once
D gene: .
CDR3 DNA: TGTGCCAGCAGTGAAATGGCTACTAACTACAATGAGCAGTTCTTC
CDR3 protein: CASSEMATNYNEQFF

J gene: TRBJ1-2
CDR3 length: 13
V gene: TRBV29-1
clone size: once
D gene: .
CDR3 DNA: TGCAGCGTTACAGGGTTCCATACCTATGGCTACACCTTC
CDR3 protein: CSVTGFHTYGYTF

J gene: TRBJ2-5
CDR3 length: 13
V gene: TRBV11-2
clone size: .
D gene: .
CDR3 DNA: TGTGCCAGCAGCCAAAGACATCAAGAGACCCAGTACTTC
CDR3 protein: CASSQRHQETQYF

J gene: TRBJ1-6
CDR3 length: 14
V gene: TRBV4-1
clone size: .
D gene: TRBD1
CDR3 DNA: TGCGCCACCGCGACAGGGGGAAATAATTCACCCCTCCACTTT
CDR3 protein: CATATGGNNSPLHF

J gene: TRBJ2-3
CDR3 length: 15
V gene: TRBV7-2
clone size: once
D gene: TRBD1
CDR3 DNA: TGTGCCAGCAGCTTCCCGGGACAGTCCACAGATACGCAGTATTTT
CDR3 protein: CASSFPGQSTDTQYF

J gene: TRBJ2-1
CDR3 length: 11
V gene: TRBV5-1
clone size: .
D gene: .
CDR3 DNA: TGCGCCAGCAGCTTGAGGGCTGAGCAGTTCTTC
CDR3 protein: CASSLRAEQFF